Each of the 17 T cell receptor beta chains below was sequenced from the same sample in a study of technical replicates of blood from a few donors. Sequencing used immunoSEQ multiplex PCR; TCRdb keeps in-frame clones, though not all of them. The sample lists around 89,000 clones, 85% to 95% occurring once. The material sequenced was T cells isolated from PBMCs. These receptors all come from a human donor in good health.

This chain uses TRBV28 with TRBJ1-5; possibly TRBD1 for D (5 bases). The V end was cut by 5 bases, the J end by 8 bases, with 19 bases between. The CDR3 contains 15 residues. Germline lookup yields CDR1 MDHEN and CDR2 SYDVKM. The CDR3 is CASSPLPGGMEPQHF. Written as DNA, the CDR3 is TGTGCCAGCAGTCCACTACCGGGGGGGATGGAGCCCCAGCATTTT. Filled out from reference TRBV28 and TRBJ1-5, the complete variable domain reads DVKVTQSSRYLVKRTGEKVFLECVQDMDHENMFWYRQDPGLGLRLIYFSYDVKMKEKGDIPEGYSVSREKKERFSLILESASTNQTSMYLCASSPLPGGMEPQHFGDGTRLSIL.

This chain uses TRBV4-2 with TRBJ2-1; 13 bases match TRBD2. This CDR3 region has 17 residues. Trimming took 0 bases from V and 2 from J; bases not matched to a gene: 1. The germline gives CDR1 LGHNA, CDR2 YNFKEQ. Here the CDR3 reads CASSQEGLAGAYNEQFF. DNA for the CDR3: TGTGCCAGCAGCCAAGAAGGACTAGCGGGAGCCTACAATGAGCAGTTCTTC.

The gene calls are TRBV6-6 and TRBJ2-3; weak D call: TRBD2 (6 bases). CDR3 length equals 15 residues. The germline CDR1 and CDR2 sequences are MNHNY and SVGAGI (reference sequence). The V end was cut by 6 bases, the J end by 0 bases, with 13 bases between. In nucleotides, the CDR3 is TGTGCCAGCAGCGATACGCGGGGTAGCACAGATACGCAGTATTTT. Its translation: CASSDTRGSTDTQYF.

The chain links TRBV4-1 to TRBJ2-1; the D gene is possibly TRBD1 (6 bases). The CDR3 is 15 amino acids. The ends were cut back, 4 bases at V and 7 bases at J, with 17 bases in the middle. The V gene's germline CDR1 is MGHRA and CDR2 YSYEKL. CDR3 bases: TGCGCCAGCAGCCCACACAGGGATTTGGGGAATGAGCAGTTCTTC. Translation gives CASSPHRDLGNEQFF.

CDR3 nucleotides: TGTGCCAGCAGCCAGGTCGGACTAGCGGGGGGGATGAGCTCCTACAATGAGCAGTTCTTC. Its translation: CASSQVGLAGGMSSYNEQFF. The chain carries TRBV4-2 and TRBJ2-1; 15 bases align to TRBD2. The germline V gene has CDR1 LGHNA and CDR2 YNFKEQ. The V gene end was trimmed by 3 bases and the J gene end by 0 bases; junction bases not matched to a gene: 9. The CDR3 is made up of 20 amino acids.

The chain combines TRBV30 with TRBJ2-7, with a possible D match to TRBD1 (5 bases). Trimming shortened V by 4 bases and J by 2 bases, and 12 bases separated the two germline ends. The germline CDR1 and CDR2 sequences are GTSNPN and SVGIG (reference sequence). The CDR3 consists of 13 residues. As DNA, the CDR3 is TGTGCCTGGACGCAGGGTTTGACCTACGAGCAGTACTTC. Translating it yields CAWTQGLTYEQYF.

CDR3 sequence reads: CASSRGASGFYEQYF. In DNA, the CDR3 is TGTGCCAGCAGCCGGGGGGCTAGCGGGTTCTACGAGCAGTACTTC. V and J are TRBV5-6 and TRBJ2-7; the match to TRBD2 covers 8 bases. The CDR3 totals 15 residues. Germline assignment: CDR1 SGHDT and CDR2 YYEEEE. After removal of 4 bases from V and 3 bases from J, the junction contained 9 bases not matched to a gene. Full variable domain (missing parts from reference TRBV5-6 and TRBJ2-7): DAGVTQSPTHLIKTRGQQVTLRCSPKSGHDTVSWYQQALGQGPQFIFQYYEEEERQRGNFPDRFSGHQFPNYSSELNVNALLLGDSALYLCASSRGASGFYEQYFGPGTRLTVT.

The gene calls are TRBV7-2 and TRBJ2-7; the match to TRBD2 covers 7 bases. J was trimmed by 3 bases and V by 0 bases; bases with no gene match: 5. This CDR3 has 15 amino acids. Germline CDR1 and CDR2: SGHTA and FQGNSA. The CDR3 DNA is TGTGCCAGCAGCTTAGCGACCGGGACTATCTACGAGCAGTACTTC. This encodes CASSLATGTIYEQYF.

The chain combines TRBV5-4 with TRBJ2-1, with D perhaps matching TRBD1 (6 bases). The CDR3 totals 15 residues. CDR1 is SGHNT, CDR2 YYREEE, per germline (reference sequence). The V end was cut by 4 bases, the J end by 7 bases, with 18 bases between. This CDR3 is CASSPEGQRSNEQFF. Here the CDR3 DNA reads TGTGCCAGCAGCCCCGAAGGACAGAGGAGTAATGAGCAGTTCTTC.

The rearrangement links TRBV19 to TRBJ1-2; TRBD1 might be the D (5 bases). The V gene's germline CDR1 is LNHDA and CDR2 SQIVND (reference sequence). The V and J ends lost 7 bases and 3 bases respectively, with 18 bases between them. The CDR3 is 15 residues long. The DNA for the CDR3 is TGTGCCAGTATGGGGCTAGGGGTTTGGGACTATGGCTACACCTTC. Translated, it gives CASMGLGVWDYGYTF.

This clone was observed a few times. The chain uses TRBV28 and TRBJ1-5; D is perhaps TRBD1 (5 bases). The CDR3 length is 12 residues. CDR1 and CDR2 from the germline V gene are MDHEN and SYDVKM. V shed 5 bases and J shed 7 bases, with 9 bases lying between them. CDR3 amino acids: CASSTGGQPQHF. The DNA for the CDR3 is TGTGCCAGCAGTACCGGGGGGCAGCCCCAGCATTTT.

The chain uses TRBV21-1 and TRBJ2-4; the table's TRBD2 call for D was not verified on the DNA. TRBV21-1 is flagged as a pseudogene. This CDR3 is 20 amino acids long. CDR3 amino acids: CASSKAGLAGDRIAKNIQYF. CDR3 nucleotides: TGTGCCAGCAGCAAAGCGGGACTAGCGGGAGATCGGATAGCCAAAAACATTCAGTACTTC.

The chain uses TRBV5-6 and TRBJ1-5, with D uncertain. The CDR3 is 19 residues long. Germline V gene sequence: CDR1 SGHDT, CDR2 YYEEEE. V lost 5 bases and J 0 bases, leaving 24 bases between the germline ends. CDR3 in amino acids: CASSSFRTSMRYSNQPQHF. The CDR3 region has the DNA TGTGCCAGCAGTTCCTTTCGTACGTCCATGAGATATAGCAATCAGCCCCAGCATTTT.

For the CDR3, the DNA is TGTGCCAGCTCACCACTTACCGGGACTAGCGGGGAGACCCAGTACTTC. Encoded protein: CASSPLTGTSGETQYF. The chain joins TRBV18 to TRBJ2-5, with TRBD2 matching over 12 bases. The junction had 5 bases not matched to a gene; V was cut back by 1 base and J by 5 bases. This CDR3 has 16 amino acids. CDR1 KGHSH and CDR2 LQKENI come from the germline V gene. The full variable domain, rest sourced from reference TRBV18 and TRBJ2-5, is NAGVMQNPRHLVRRRGQEARLRCSPMKGHSHVYWYRQLPEEGLKFMVYLQKENIIDESGMPKERFSAEFPKEGPSILRIQQVVRGDSAAYFCASSPLTGTSGETQYFGPGTRLLVL.

The chain joins TRBV25-1 to TRBJ1-2; TRBD1 is a possible D gene (5 bases). Germline loops: CDR1 MGHDK, CDR2 SYGVNS. This CDR3 region has 14 residues. Trimming took off 5 bases at V and 4 bases at J, with 14 bases between the two ends. The CDR3 is CASSRGGDFYGYTF. Here the CDR3 DNA reads TGTGCCAGCAGTAGGGGCGGCGACTTCTATGGCTACACCTTC.

V gene TRBV6-5 combines with J gene TRBJ1-4, with D uncertain. There are 15 residues in the CDR3. The germline CDR1 and CDR2 sequences are MNHEY and SVGAGI. Between the trimmed V and J ends, which lost 6 bases and 0 bases, there was a span of 11 bases. This CDR3 is CASSELPTTNEKLFF. The CDR3 coding sequence is TGTGCCAGCAGCGAGCTACCCACAACTAATGAAAAACTGTTTTTT.

The gene calls are TRBV18 and TRBJ2-1; TRBD2 aligns across 10 bases. V trimming: 5 bases; J trimming: 7 bases; junction bases outside the gene matches: 8. Per germline, CDR1 KGHSH and CDR2 LQKENI. This CDR3 region has 15 residues. CDR3 sequence reads: CASSSLAGAGNEQFF. The CDR3 DNA is TGTGCCAGCTCATCGCTAGCGGGAGCAGGGAATGAGCAGTTCTTC.